This T cell receptor beta chain was observed in a study of T cells in localized non-small cell lung cancer. Study results and caveats: It remains possible that heterogeneity exists, since only one tumor region was sequenced. Among blood samples, higher T cell density accompanied longer overall survival. Maximal T cell clonality occurred in uninvolved adjacent lung, with tumor ranking below it.

Germline CDR1 and CDR2: LGHNT and FRNRAP. This CDR3 region has 14 residues. Trimming at V came to 5 bases and at J to 2 bases, leaving 4 bases not matched to a gene. Generated by immunoSEQ multiplex PCR, the TCRdb table keeps only in-frame clones and is missing some. In the table there are about 3,000 clones, over 20% of which are singletons. Harvested at least 2 cm beyond the tumor margin, adjacent lung showed no atypia. In its sample, this clone was seen once. What it recognizes is unknown. This material consisted of normal lung tissue next to the tumor, taken before any cancer treatment. The source is a male donor older than 55 with stage II lung adenocarcinoma. This sequence joins TRBV12-5 and TRBJ2-3; 7 bases fit TRBD1. CDR3 DNA sequence: TGTGCTAGTGGTCCTGGGACAGCCACAGATACGCAGTATTTT. Translating gives CASGPGTATDTQYF.